Described below is a single TCR beta chain sequence and its context. Its cognate antigen is unknown. The J segment lost 5 bases and the V segment lost 2 bases, leaving 4 bases of the junction unmatched. This CDR3 is built from 13 residues. Germline V gene data show CDR1 as GTSNPN and CDR2 as SVGIG (reference sequence). This entry is derived from a study of cytomegalovirus exposure and HLA in healthy donors. Study-wide findings and caveats: A later analysis found most CMV-associated TCR beta chains apparently HLA-restricted. TCR beta V- and J-gene trimming, according to a later analysis, was linked to a missense DCLRE1C variant.

The primer mix had 60 Vbeta and 13 Jbeta primers. Sequencing was performed with immunoSEQ multiplex PCR; in TCRdb, only in-frame clones are kept and a portion is missing. The profile shows about 40,000 clones, approximately 86% of them singletons. Input material: PBMCs. This TCR derives from a young woman in good health and CMV-seropositive. This chain links TRBV30 with TRBJ2-3; 7 nucleotides align to TRBD1. The CDR3 region is CAWSPGGRDTQYF. The CDR3, as DNA: TGTGCCTGGAGTCCAGGGGGACGAGATACGCAGTATTTT.